What follows is one T cell receptor (beta chain) and its context. What it binds is unknown. Patients were excluded because of uncontrolled infection, other autoimmune disease, pregnancy or lactation. The diagnostic basis comprised clinical symptoms, serum thyroxine and TRAb, thyroid ultrasound and orbital computed tomography. TCR beta CDR3 sequences were amplified from RNA transcripts. First-round RT-PCR targeting the TCR CDR3 was performed with the HTBI primer set. MiXCR, run by TCRdb on the multiplex PCR reads, gives a single entry per CDR3 protein. The data show a few hundred thousand distinct CDR3 sequences, more than 45% seen once. This sample is drawn from a study of T cells in Graves' hyperthyroidism and ophthalmopathy. Study results and caveats: Blood samples included most of the expanded thyroid clonotypes exceeding 0.001.

This clonotype was sampled from a woman aged 18-29 years with Graves' hyperthyroidism. The sample consisted of peripheral blood or thyroid tissue (not recorded which).

The CDR3 loop is CSAGSFSGMRETQYF. The CDR3 DNA sequence: TGCAGTGCTGGAAGCTTTAGCGGGATGAGAGAGACCCAGTACTTC. The V gene is TRBV20-1, the J gene TRBJ2-5; TRBD2 aligns across 8 bases. This CDR3 is built from 15 residues. V lost 5 bases and J lost 4; bases outside the gene matches: 12. Germline assignment: CDR1 DFQATT and CDR2 SNEGSKA (reference sequence).